The 5 T cell receptor beta chains given below trace back to one sample, sequenced in a study of T cell responses to AZD1222 COVID-19 vaccine. Profiled with immunoSEQ multiplex PCR; TCRdb holds only in-frame clones, not every one. Altogether approximately 100,000 clones are present, about 90% being singletons, with the ten largest covering roughly 2.5%. The starting material was peripheral blood, obtained 28 days after the second AZD1222 dose. These receptors came from an adult who received the AZD1222 COVID-19 vaccine.

The chain uses TRBV4-1 and TRBJ1-5; 12 nucleotides line up with TRBD1. This CDR3 has 16 residues. In germline, CDR1 is MGHRA, CDR2 YSYEKL. The junction had 2 bases not matched to a gene; V was cut back by 3 bases and J by 2 bases. This CDR3 reads CASSQGQGAGNQPQHF. CDR3 bases: TGCGCCAGCAGCCAGGGACAGGGGGCCGGCAATCAGCCCCAGCATTTT.

The rearrangement uses TRBV27 and TRBJ2-7; possibly TRBD2 for D (6 bases). Per germline, CDR1 MNHEY and CDR2 SMNVEV (reference sequence). V gave up 2 bases and J gave up 3 bases, with 14 bases separating them. This CDR3 contains 15 residues. The CDR3 DNA sequence: TGTGCCAGCAGTTTACGGCGGGGCCCCCACTACGAGCAGTACTTC. Protein: CASSLRRGPHYEQYF.

The chain carries TRBV19 and TRBJ1-3, with 9 bases fitting TRBD1. CDR1 is LNHDA and CDR2 is SQIVND in the germline V gene (reference sequence). J gave up 1 base and V 4 bases, and 5 bases lay outside the gene matches. The CDR3 has 16 residues. CDR3 sequence (DNA): TGTGCCAGTAGTACCCCGGGACAGGGATCTGGAAACACCATATATTTT. Protein product: CASSTPGQGSGNTIYF.

J is TRBJ1-1 and V is TRBV3-1 (or the pseudogene TRBV3-2); 9 nucleotides agree with TRBD1. CDR1 is LGHDT, CDR2 YNNKEL, per germline (reference sequence). This CDR3 has 15 amino acids. The V gene end was trimmed by 4 bases and the J gene end by 7 bases; junction bases not matched to a gene: 10. CDR3 protein: CASSLTGQGRFEAFF. CDR3 sequence (DNA): TGTGCCAGCAGCCTGACCGGACAGGGGAGATTTGAAGCTTTCTTT.

CDR3 DNA: TGTGCCAGCAGCTTTAATCCCGGAGAAGGAAACACCATATATTTT. As protein: CASSFNPGEGNTIYF. This sequence joins TRBV9 and TRBJ1-3; no reliable D call. V lost 4 bases to trimming and J lost 4 bases, with 15 bases between them. Germline V gene lookup returns CDR1 SGDLS and CDR2 YYNGEE. CDR3 length: 15 residues.